These 8 T cell receptor beta chains were all obtained from the same sample, sequenced in a study of control samples from healthy donors and cancer patients. Produced via immunoSEQ multiplex PCR; TCRdb's table is partial and in-frame only. This sample contains under 200,000 clones. Sample: blood. The receptors originated from a woman younger than 45 in good health.

This rearrangement joins TRBV19 to TRBJ1-1, with no clear D. Trimming shortened V by 1 base and J by 11 bases, and 11 bases separated the two germline ends. CDR3 length: 12 residues. Germline CDR1 reads LNHDA; CDR2 reads SQIVND (reference sequence). For the CDR3, the DNA is TGTGCCAGTAGTATAGGAGCCCTCGGGGCTTTCTTT. It codes for CASSIGALGAFF.

CDR3 in amino acids: CASSLIRGGELFF. CDR3 DNA: TGTGCCAGCAGCTTAATCAGAGGAGGGGAGCTGTTTTTT. The chain joins TRBV7-2 to TRBJ2-2; D not certain. The germline V and J ends were trimmed by 2 bases and 8 bases, with 9 bases remaining between them. This CDR3 region has 13 residues. CDR1 and CDR2 from the germline V gene are SGHTA and FQGNSA.

The gene calls are TRBV6-2 or TRBV6-3 and TRBJ2-2; D gene ambiguous. CDR3 length equals 12 residues. From germline, CDR1 is MNHEY and CDR2 SVGEGT. Trimming took 2 bases from V and 6 from J, leaving 4 bases between them. The CDR3 bases are TGTGCCAGCAGTTACGTCGCCGGGGAGCTGTTTTTT. Protein sequence: CASSYVAGELFF.

The CDR3 nucleotides read TGCGCCAGCAGCCAACGGCCGGGACAAGACACCGGGGAGCTGTTTTTT. This translates into CASSQRPGQDTGELFF. V usage is TRBV4-1 and J usage is TRBJ2-2, with a weak D call TRBD1 (6 bases). The CDR3 consists of 16 residues. V was shortened by 2 bases and J by 3 bases, with 13 bases between the two germline ends. Germline V CDR1 and CDR2: MGHRA, YSYEKL.

V gene TRBV7-8 combines with J gene TRBJ1-2, with D unresolved. Germline loops: CDR1 SGHVS, CDR2 FQNEAQ. The CDR3 is 16 residues long. V lost 1 base to trimming and J lost 4 bases, with 16 bases between them. CDR3 loop: CASSLVGGELPYGYTF. The CDR3 coding sequence is TGTGCCAGCAGCTTAGTTGGCGGGGAACTACCCTATGGCTACACCTTC.

V gene TRBV6-5 combines with J gene TRBJ1-4; TRBD1 matches 7 bases. The CDR3 has 15 amino acids. After removal of 6 bases from V and 3 bases from J, the junction contained 7 bases not matched to a gene. Germline assignment: CDR1 MNHEY and CDR2 SVGAGI. The DNA for the CDR3 is TGTGCCAGCAGCTTTCGACAGGGTCCTAATGAAAAACTGTTTTTT. This codes for CASSFRQGPNEKLFF.

The chain is built from TRBV6-9 and TRBJ2-2, with 8 bases that match TRBD1. J lost 4 bases, V lost 5 bases, and 12 bases had no gene match. This CDR3 comprises 17 residues. Germline lookup yields CDR1 MNHGY and CDR2 SVAAGI. CDR3 nucleotide sequence: TGTGCCAGCAGTAGGGGCGGACAGGGTAGGACCACCGGGGAGCTGTTTTTT. Its protein is CASSRGGQGRTTGELFF.

The V and J genes are TRBV11-2 and TRBJ2-7; D might be TRBD2 (6 bases). From germline, CDR1 is SGHAT and CDR2 FQNNGV. The ends were cut back, 3 bases at V and 3 bases at J, with 15 bases in the middle. The length of the CDR3 is 15 residues. The CDR3 here is CASSFTPDGGYEQYF. The CDR3 DNA is TGTGCCAGCAGCTTTACACCCGACGGGGGCTACGAGCAGTACTTC.